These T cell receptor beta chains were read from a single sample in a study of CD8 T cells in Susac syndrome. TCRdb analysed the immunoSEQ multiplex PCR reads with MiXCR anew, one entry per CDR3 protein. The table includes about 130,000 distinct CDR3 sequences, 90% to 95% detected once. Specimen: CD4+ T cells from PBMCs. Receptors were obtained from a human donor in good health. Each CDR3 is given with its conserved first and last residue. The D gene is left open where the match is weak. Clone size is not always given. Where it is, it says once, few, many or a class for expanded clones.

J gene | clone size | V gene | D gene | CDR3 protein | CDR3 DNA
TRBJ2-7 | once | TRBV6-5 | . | CASSYSGEHEQYF | TGTGCCAGCAGTTACTCGGGGGAACACGAGCAGTACTTC
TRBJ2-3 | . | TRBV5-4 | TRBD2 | CASSFPRGGSTDTQYF | TGTGCCAGCAGCTTTCCGCGCGGGGGGAGCACAGATACGCAGTATTTT
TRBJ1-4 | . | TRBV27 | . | CASSFVGATEKLFF | TGTGCCAGCAGTTTTGTCGGGGCGACGGAAAAACTGTTTTTT
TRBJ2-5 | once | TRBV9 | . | CASSVGTRPTQTQYF | TGTGCCAGCAGCGTCGGGACTCGCCCAACCCAGACCCAGTACTTC
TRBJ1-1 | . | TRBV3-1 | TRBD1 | CASSPYRGTEAFF | TGTGCCAGCAGCCCCTACAGGGGAACTGAAGCTTTCTTT
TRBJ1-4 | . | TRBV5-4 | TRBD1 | CASSREGAANEKLFF | TGTGCCAGCAGCCGGGAGGGGGCCGCTAATGAAAAACTGTTTTTT
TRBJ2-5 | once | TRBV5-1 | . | CASSFDPLSIETQYF | TGCGCCAGCAGCTTTGATCCCTTGAGTATTGAGACCCAGTACTTC
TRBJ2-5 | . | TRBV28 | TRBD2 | CASIGGGQETQYF | TGTGCCAGCATTGGCGGGGGCCAAGAGACCCAGTACTTC
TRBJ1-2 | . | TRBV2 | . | CASSALGNYGYTF | TGTGCCAGCAGTGCACTGGGGAACTATGGCTACACCTTC
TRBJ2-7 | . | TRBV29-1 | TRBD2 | CSVRTSEYEQYF | TGCAGCGTGAGGACTAGTGAGTACGAGCAGTACTTC
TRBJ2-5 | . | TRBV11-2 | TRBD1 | CASRQGARETQYF | TGTGCCAGCAGACAGGGGGCGCGGGAGACCCAGTACTTC
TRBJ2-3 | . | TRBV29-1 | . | CSVSLPGTDTQYF | TGCAGCGTCAGCTTACCTGGAACAGATACGCAGTATTTT
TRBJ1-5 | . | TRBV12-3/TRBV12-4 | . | CASSPGSSPNQPQHF | TGTGCCAGCAGCCCCGGGAGCAGCCCCAATCAGCCCCAGCATTTT
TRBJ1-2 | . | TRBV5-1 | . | CASSLGDKSDGYTF | TGCGCCAGCAGCTTGGGAGACAAATCGGATGGCTACACCTTC
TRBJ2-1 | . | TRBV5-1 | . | CASRGEQFF | TGCGCCAGCAGGGGTGAGCAGTTCTTC
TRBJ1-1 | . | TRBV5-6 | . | CASSPWRNSDTEAFF | TGTGCCAGCAGCCCCTGGAGGAATTCGGACACTGAAGCTTTCTTT
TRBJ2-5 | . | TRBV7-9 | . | CASSQGRDEETQYF | TGTGCCAGCAGCCAAGGACGGGACGAAGAGACCCAGTACTTC